This T cell receptor beta chain appears in the sequencing data of a study of cytomegalovirus exposure and HLA in healthy donors. Study-level points and caveats: 15,000 to 20,000 TCR beta sequences were associated with HLA alleles at 0.05 false discovery rate in a later analysis. Data from an earlier analysis indicated that most TCR beta V segments were productive either about 90% or about 30% of the time.

Germline CDR1 reads SGHNT; CDR2 reads YYREEE (reference sequence). The CDR3 contains 16 residues. V trimming: 3 bases; J trimming: 0 bases; junction bases outside the gene matches: 4. Donors counted as nominally healthy when sampled, yet unrecorded immune exposures were likely. With respect to this clone: Its antigen is currently unknown.

The PCR employed 60 Vbeta primers together with 13 Jbeta primers. TCRdb keeps only in-frame clones here, not all; method: immunoSEQ multiplex PCR. This sample yields around 78,000 clones, of which less than 85% are seen a single time; approximately 1% belongs to the top ten. V usage is TRBV5-4 and J usage is TRBJ2-4; 9 bases are shared with TRBD1. The sample comprised PBMCs. The TCR originated in a male donor in good health and CMV-seronegative. The CDR3 DNA reads TGTGCCAGCAGCTCCGGACAGGGGCTAGCCAAAAACATTCAGTACTTC. Its translation is CASSSGQGLAKNIQYF.